The 9 T cell receptor beta chains below all came from one sample that was sequenced in a study of T cell changes during pregnancy in multiple sclerosis. Sequencing used immunoSEQ multiplex PCR; TCRdb keeps in-frame clones, though not all of them. Among under 70,000 clones listed, 91% were seen once. The material sequenced was peripheral blood, taken in the third trimester of pregnancy. The receptors here all came from a female donor in good health, enrolled as a control in a pregnancy study.

The chain joins TRBV14 to TRBJ2-7; 12 positions match TRBD2. Germline trimming cut 1 base from V and 10 bases from J; bases unmatched to any gene: 2. Germline V gene sequence: CDR1 SGHDN, CDR2 FVKESK. The CDR3 consists of 13 residues. The CDR3, as DNA: TGTGCCAGCAGCCAAGGACTAGCGGGAGTCCAGTACTTC. The encoded protein is CASSQGLAGVQYF. Complete variable domain (other parts from reference TRBV14 and TRBJ2-7): EAGVTQFPSHSVIEKGQTVTLRCDPISGHDNLYWYRRVMGKEIKFLLHFVKESKQDESGMPNNRFLAERTGGTYSTLKVQPAELEDSGVYFCASSQGLAGVQYFGPGTRLTVT.

This chain links TRBV4-2 with TRBJ2-1, with 9 bases fitting TRBD2. The CDR3 is 13 amino acids. V trimming: 1 base; J trimming: 10 bases; junction bases outside the gene matches: 2. Germline lookup yields CDR1 LGHNA and CDR2 YNFKEQ. The DNA for the CDR3 is TGTGCCAGCAGCCAAGGGGCGGGAGGGGAGCAGTTCTTC. Translation: CASSQGAGGEQFF.

The chain joins TRBV30 to TRBJ2-2; TRBD1 aligns across 7 bases. Trimming cost V 5 bases and J 6 bases; bases outside gene matches: 3. There are 12 residues in the CDR3. The V gene's germline CDR1 is GTSNPN and CDR2 SVGIG (reference sequence). The DNA for the CDR3 is TGTGCCTGGGGTCAGGGGGCCGGGGAGCTGTTTTTT. Translated, it gives CAWGQGAGELFF.

Of note for this clone: In the same sample, other DNA sequences code for this CDR3. This sequence joins TRBV4-1 and TRBJ2-7, with 8 bases that match TRBD1. The CDR3 spans 16 residues. Germline-derived CDR1 and CDR2 are MGHRA and YSYEKL. Losses at the gene ends were 3 bases for V and 2 bases for J; bases not matched to a gene: 9. CDR3 DNA: TGCGCCAGCAGCCAGGGAGCGGACAGGGCAACCTACGAGCAGTACTTC. Protein sequence: CASSQGADRATYEQYF.

The chain links TRBV6-7 to TRBJ2-3, with 9 bases identical to TRBD2. TRBV6-7 is reported as an ORF; its role is uncertain. The CDR3 covers 17 residues. The trim removed 0 bases at V and 3 bases at J, leaving 7 bases unmatched. The CDR3 region has the DNA TGTGCCAGCAGTTACTCGTGGATAGCGGGGGATACAGATACGCAGTATTTT. It encodes CASSYSWIAGDTDTQYF.

V and J are TRBV15 and TRBJ2-5; 9 nucleotides agree with TRBD2. The CDR3 contains 16 residues. The junction had 6 bases not matched to a gene; V was cut back by 2 bases and J by 2 bases. CDR1 LNHNV and CDR2 YYDKDF come from the germline V gene (reference sequence). The CDR3 bases are TGTGCCACCAGCAGAACGGGACTAGCCCCTCAAGAGACCCAGTACTTC. Its protein product is CATSRTGLAPQETQYF.

This chain connects TRBV10-3 to TRBJ1-1; D uncertain. The CDR3 consists of 10 residues. The ends were cut back, 4 bases at V and 11 bases at J, with 8 bases in the middle. CDR1 is ENHRY and CDR2 is SYGVKD in the germline V gene. CDR3 sequence: CAISGPGAFF. Here the CDR3 DNA reads TGTGCCATCAGTGGGCCGGGTGCTTTCTTT.

The chain uses TRBV21-1 and TRBJ2-2; TRBD1 was called by the table and not checked on the DNA. TRBV21-1 is flagged as a pseudogene. The CDR3 is 16 amino acids. The CDR3, as DNA: TGTGCCAGCAGCTTCCCCGGGACAGGTCACACCGGGGAGCTGTTTTTT. Translated, it gives CASSFPGTGHTGELFF.

This clone has more than one count but fewer than ten. J is TRBJ1-1 and V is TRBV7-9; D gene ambiguous. The V and J ends lost 1 base and 4 bases respectively, with 13 bases between them. CDR1 is SEHNR and CDR2 is FQNEAQ in the germline V gene (reference sequence). The length of the CDR3 is 15 residues. CDR3 region: CASSLVRGFGTEAFF. The CDR3 DNA sequence: TGTGCCAGCAGCTTAGTTCGCGGGTTCGGCACTGAAGCTTTCTTT.